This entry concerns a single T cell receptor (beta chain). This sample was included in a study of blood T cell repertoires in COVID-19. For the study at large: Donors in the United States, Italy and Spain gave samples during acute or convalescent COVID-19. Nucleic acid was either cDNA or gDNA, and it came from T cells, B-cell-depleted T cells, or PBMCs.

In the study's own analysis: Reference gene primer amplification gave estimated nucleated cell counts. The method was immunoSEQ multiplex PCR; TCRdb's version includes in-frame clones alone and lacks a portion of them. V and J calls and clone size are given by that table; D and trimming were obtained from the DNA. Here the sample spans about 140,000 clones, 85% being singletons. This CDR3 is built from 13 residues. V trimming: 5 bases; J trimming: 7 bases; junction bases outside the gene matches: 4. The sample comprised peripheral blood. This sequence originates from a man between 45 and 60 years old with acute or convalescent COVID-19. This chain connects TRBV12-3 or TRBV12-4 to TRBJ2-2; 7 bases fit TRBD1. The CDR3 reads CASSRQGFGELFF. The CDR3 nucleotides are TGTGCCAGCAGTCGACAGGGTTTCGGGGAGCTGTTTTTT.